This T cell receptor (beta chain) was profiled in a study of radiotherapy plus CTLA-4 blockade in lung cancer. Study overall: For approximately 17% of patients, objective responses occurred, and roughly 31% had disease control.

CDR3 length: 12 residues. The V and J ends lost 1 base and 7 bases respectively, with 5 bases between them. In germline, CDR1 is SGHNT, CDR2 YENEEA. Generated by immunoSEQ multiplex PCR, the TCRdb table keeps only in-frame clones and is missing some. The repertoire includes roughly 71,000 clones, around 82% of them detected once, and about 6.6% sits in the top ten. The sequences come from peripheral blood, collected from a patient treated with radiotherapy plus ipilimumab. This receptor was obtained from a human donor with non-small cell lung cancer who had a complete response to radiotherapy plus ipilimumab. The V call is TRBV11-3, the J call TRBJ2-4; a possible D gene is TRBD1 (5 bases). As DNA, the CDR3 is TGTGCCAGCAGCTTAGGGGGCAACATTCAGTACTTC. This codes for CASSLGGNIQYF.